This entry features one TCR beta chain sequence. Its matching antigen is unknown. Trimming removed 0 bases from V and 3 bases from J, with 4 bases in between. The CDR3 has 13 residues. Looked up from germline, CDR1 is SGHVS and CDR2 is FNYEAQ. The study ran its PCR with 60 Vbeta and 13 Jbeta primers. In the authors' workflow: In a later analysis, 79 million or so unique TCR beta chains included roughly 11 million shared by two or more donors. Clones were sequenced by immunoSEQ multiplex PCR, and TCRdb holds only the in-frame ones, with some missing. Clone size and V and J calls were adopted from that table, with D and trimming inferred from the DNA. The sample includes about 220,000 clones, about 81% of them seen just once. The data were obtained in a study of cytomegalovirus exposure and HLA in healthy donors. Findings and caveats of the study: Relative to equally common others, HLA-associated TCR beta chains showed greater clonal expansion in a later analysis.

The gene calls are TRBV7-6 and TRBJ2-3; D uncertain. The receptor was isolated from a woman between 35 and 50 years old in good health and CMV-seropositive. The sequenced material came from PBMCs. Here the CDR3 reads CASSLARTDTQYF. In nucleotides, the CDR3 is TGTGCCAGCAGCTTAGCGCGTACAGATACGCAGTATTTT.